A single sample is the source of the 5 T cell receptor beta chains below, sequenced in a study of blood T cells in healthy people across ages. The authors ran a second PCR of 7 to 11 cycles using a sample-barcoded 5' primer and a J-beta primer mix. Via MiXCR, TCRdb re-called the 5' RACE reads, giving one row per CDR3 protein. The repertoire holds around 1,600,000 distinct CDR3 sequences, with under 55% as singletons. Material for sequencing was blood. The receptor source for this set is a woman aged 18-29 years in good health.

This sequence joins TRBV19 and TRBJ2-1; 12 positions agree with TRBD2. V was pared by 5 bases and J by 8 bases, with 4 bases of the junction left unmatched. The CDR3 runs 14 residues. CDR1 and CDR2 (germline): LNHDA, SQIVND (reference sequence). For the CDR3, the DNA is TGTGCCAGTAGTGTACTAGCGGGGGGTCATGAGCAGTTCTTC. This sequence encodes CASSVLAGGHEQFF.

The chain links TRBV15 to TRBJ2-1; D might be TRBD1 or TRBD2, each matching 6 bases. The J call may not be correct, given that the DNA end is closer to TRBJ2-7. The CDR3 totals 16 residues. Germline CDR1 reads LNHNV; CDR2 reads YYDKDF (reference sequence). The CDR3 sequence is CATSSLGGGTYNEQYF. CDR3 coding DNA: TGTGCCACCAGCTCCCTAGGGGGAGGAACCTACAATGAGCAGTACTTC.

The chain recombines TRBV5-1 with TRBJ2-7; tentatively, D is TRBD2 (5 bases). Germline V gene data show CDR1 as SGHRS and CDR2 as YFSETQ. The germline V and J ends were trimmed by 3 bases and 5 bases, with 21 bases remaining between them. The CDR3 has 16 residues. CDR3 protein: CASSSRSDSQRNEQYF. The CDR3 DNA reads as TGCGCCAGCAGCTCGCGATCGGACTCACAGCGGAACGAGCAGTACTTC.

V gene TRBV20-1 combines with J gene TRBJ2-2; D not resolved. The V gene's germline CDR1 is DFQATT and CDR2 SNEGSKA (reference sequence). This CDR3 comprises 13 residues. V lost 3 bases to trimming and J lost 2 bases, with 7 bases between them. In nucleotides, the CDR3 is TGCAGTGCTAGGAAACTTAACACCGGGGAGCTGTTTTTT. Residues: CSARKLNTGELFF.

This clonotype was counted a few times. The chain uses TRBV28 and TRBJ2-1; 11 bases align to TRBD2. The CDR3 runs 18 residues. Looked up from germline, CDR1 is MDHEN and CDR2 is SYDVKM. Losses at the gene ends were 7 bases for V and 0 bases for J; bases not matched to a gene: 11. CDR3 DNA sequence: TGTGCCAGCAACCCGGGACTAGCGGCTAGTAGCTCCTACAATGAGCAGTTCTTC. This sequence encodes CASNPGLAASSSYNEQFF.